These 25 T cell receptor beta chains share one sample of origin, sequenced in a study of cytomegalovirus exposure and HLA in healthy donors. The PCR was carried out with 60 Vbeta primers and 13 Jbeta primers. Some clones are missing from TCRdb's copy, which holds only in-frame ones; the method was immunoSEQ multiplex PCR. The table lists over 110,000 clones, about three quarters of them singletons. The sample comprised PBMCs. The receptor source for this set is a male donor in good health and CMV-seropositive.

The rearrangement joins TRBV5-6 to TRBJ2-5; TRBD2 matches 9 bases. The assigned J gene may be wrong: the sequence end matches TRBJ2-7 better. Germline V gene lookup returns CDR1 SGHDT and CDR2 YYEEEE. The CDR3 runs 15 residues. As DNA, the CDR3 is TGTGCCAGCAGCTTGCGAGCGGGGGGACTATACGAGCAGTACTTC. Protein: CASSLRAGGLYEQYF.

J is TRBJ1-1 and V is TRBV5-1; D not certain. This CDR3 has 15 amino acids. V lost 3 bases, J lost 4 bases, and 16 bases lay in between. CDR1 SGHRS and CDR2 YFSETQ come from the germline V gene. Here the CDR3 reads CASSSGVGRSTEAFF. Here the CDR3 DNA reads TGCGCCAGCAGCTCCGGGGTAGGCCGGAGCACTGAAGCTTTCTTT. Drawing the rest from reference TRBV5-1 and TRBJ1-1, the complete variable domain is KAGVTQTPRYLIKTRGQQVTLSCSPISGHRSVSWYQQTPGQGLQFLFEYFSETQRNKGNFPGRFSGRQFSNSRSEMNVSTLELGDSALYLCASSSGVGRSTEAFFGQGTRLTVV.

The chain combines TRBV10-3 with TRBJ2-7; D remains ambiguous. V lost 3 bases, J lost 2 bases, and 5 bases lay in between. The V gene's germline CDR1 is ENHRY and CDR2 SYGVKD. This CDR3 is 12 amino acids long. CDR3 loop: CAISDQTYEQYF. CDR3 DNA: TGTGCCATCAGTGATCAGACCTACGAGCAGTACTTC.

This rearrangement joins TRBV4-1 to TRBJ1-2; tentative D call: TRBD1 (6 bases). The V and J ends lost 0 bases and 1 base respectively, with 12 bases between them. The CDR3 has 16 amino acids. Germline V CDR1 and CDR2: MGHRA, YSYEKL. The CDR3 is CASSQEWQGSNYGYTF. The CDR3 nucleotides read TGCGCCAGCAGCCAAGAGTGGCAGGGGAGTAACTATGGCTACACCTTC.

J is TRBJ2-7 and V is TRBV2; tentatively, D is TRBD2 (6 bases). CDR1 and CDR2 (germline): SNHLY, FYNNEI. The CDR3 loop spans 15 amino acids. V shed 2 bases and J shed 2 bases, with 13 bases lying between them. CDR3 region: CASSETSSRTYEQYF. The CDR3 DNA is TGTGCCAGCAGTGAAACTAGCAGCCGGACCTACGAGCAGTACTTC.

This clone was observed a few times. This chain links TRBV18 with TRBJ1-1; D ambiguous. The germline V gene has CDR1 KGHSH and CDR2 LQKENI. The CDR3 covers 15 residues. V was clipped by 3 bases and J by 0 bases, with 11 bases between them. The CDR3 region is CASSPFRGMNTEAFF. CDR3 bases: TGTGCCAGCTCACCTTTCCGAGGGATGAACACTGAAGCTTTCTTT.

The chain combines TRBV4-2 with TRBJ2-7; TRBD2 agrees at 14 bases. The CDR3 consists of 17 residues. V lost 0 bases and J lost 7; bases outside the gene matches: 8. The germline CDR1 and CDR2 sequences are LGHNA and YNFKEQ. CDR3 in amino acids: CASSQDLSGLAGGEQYF. CDR3 DNA sequence: TGTGCCAGCAGCCAAGATCTTTCAGGACTAGCGGGAGGAGAGCAGTACTTC.

The chain combines TRBV5-1 with TRBJ2-2; tentative D call: TRBD1 (6 bases). CDR1 is SGHRS, CDR2 YFSETQ, per germline. V lost 6 bases and J 1 base, leaving 13 bases between the germline ends. CDR3 size: 15 residues. CDR3 bases: TGCGCCAGCAACCCCTCAGGGGAGAACACCGGGGAGCTGTTTTTT. It specifies CASNPSGENTGELFF.

The V gene is TRBV25-1, the J gene TRBJ2-7; TRBD1 might be the D (6 bases). CDR3 size: 15 residues. Between the trimmed V and J ends, which lost 3 bases and 0 bases, there was a span of 12 bases. The V gene's germline CDR1 is MGHDK and CDR2 SYGVNS. This CDR3 reads CASSDWDKSSYEQYF. The CDR3 bases are TGTGCCAGCAGTGATTGGGACAAGAGCTCCTACGAGCAGTACTTC.

This clone appeared a single time. V usage is TRBV12-5 and J usage is TRBJ1-2; a weak D match, TRBD1 (6 bases). Trimming left V 6 bases short and J 5 bases short, with 13 bases between. The CDR3 is made up of 13 amino acids. Germline CDR1 and CDR2: LGHNT and FRNRAP. CDR3 loop: CASGGPGTYGYTF. The CDR3 DNA follows: TGTGCTAGTGGGGGACCAGGGACATATGGCTACACCTTC.

The chain joins TRBV27 to TRBJ2-1; TRBD2 matches 10 bases. Germline assignment: CDR1 MNHEY and CDR2 SMNVEV (reference sequence). V dropped 6 bases and J dropped 4; count of bases not matched to a gene: 3. There are 14 residues in the CDR3. CDR3 sequence reads: CASRSLAGYNEQFF. The CDR3 DNA reads TGTGCCAGCAGGTCACTAGCGGGGTACAATGAGCAGTTCTTC.

CDR3 in amino acids: CAIRFSGGTDTQYF. The CDR3 DNA reads as TGTGCCATCAGATTTAGCGGGGGCACAGATACGCAGTATTTT. The chain uses TRBV10-3 and TRBJ2-3; 8 positions match TRBD2. CDR1 ENHRY and CDR2 SYGVKD come from the germline V gene. There are 14 residues in the CDR3. Trimming at V came to 6 bases and at J to 1 base, leaving 3 bases not matched to a gene.

The chain carries TRBV7-8 and TRBJ1-1; the D gene is possibly TRBD1 (5 bases). CDR3 length equals 13 residues. With 5 bases removed from V and 7 bases from J, the gap between germline ends came to 14 bases. The V gene's germline CDR1 is SGHVS and CDR2 FQNEAQ. The CDR3 is CASSRGQTSEAFF. CDR3 DNA sequence: TGTGCCAGCAGCAGGGGCCAAACGAGTGAAGCTTTCTTT.

This clone was picked up a small number of times. One end of the junction varies from germline; a read error may be responsible. CDR3 sequence reads: CASSLGLQGTNTGELFF. As DNA, the CDR3 is TGTGCTAGCAGCTTAGGGTTGCAGGGGACAAACACCGGGGAGCTGTTTTTT. The chain is built from TRBV7-7 and TRBJ2-2; tentatively, D is TRBD1 (6 bases). The CDR3 is made up of 17 amino acids. Germline V CDR1 and CDR2: SSHAT, FNYEAQ (reference sequence).

The chain couples TRBV7-2 to TRBJ1-5, with D unclear. Trimming took 2 bases from V and 5 from J, leaving 13 bases between them. The V gene's germline CDR1 is SGHTA and CDR2 FQGNSA. This CDR3 has 15 amino acids. The CDR3 spells CASSLSVRGDQPQHF. DNA for the CDR3: TGTGCCAGCAGCTTATCAGTTCGGGGAGATCAGCCCCAGCATTTT. Full variable domain (remainder filled in from reference TRBV7-2 and TRBJ1-5): GAGVSQSPSNKVTEKGKDVELRCDPISGHTALYWYRQSLGQGLEFLIYFQGNSAPDKSGLPSDRFSAERTGGSVSTLTIQRTQQEDSAVYLCASSLSVRGDQPQHFGDGTRLSIL.

This sequence joins TRBV4-1 and TRBJ1-4, with 8 positions matching TRBD1. Germline loops: CDR1 MGHRA, CDR2 YSYEKL. The CDR3 is 14 residues long. V lost 3 bases to trimming and J lost 8 bases; unmatched junction nucleotides: 5. DNA of the CDR3: TGCGCCAGCAGCCAGGACAGGGTGCGGGAAAAACTGTTTTTT. Protein: CASSQDRVREKLFF.

The CDR3 is CASSPRLGQGKFTYNEQFF. The CDR3 DNA is TGTGCCAGCAGCCCTAGACTCGGGCAGGGGAAGTTCACCTACAATGAGCAGTTCTTC. The chain joins TRBV7-9 to TRBJ2-1; TRBD1 might be the D (6 bases). The CDR3 runs 19 residues. V lost 5 bases, J lost 2 bases, and 25 bases lay in between. The V gene's germline CDR1 is SEHNR and CDR2 FQNEAQ (reference sequence).

This chain uses TRBV6-1 with TRBJ1-4; the match to TRBD1 covers 9 bases. Germline CDR1 is MNHNS and CDR2 is SASEGT. The CDR3 contains 14 residues. With V trimmed by 6 bases and J by 9 bases, 8 bases remained unmatched. CDR3: CASRRGQGGKKLFF. CDR3 in DNA: TGTGCCAGCAGGAGGGGACAGGGTGGAAAAAAACTGTTTTTT.

The rearrangement joins TRBV9 to TRBJ1-1, with 8 bases lining up with TRBD1. V gave up 2 bases and J gave up 1 base; unmatched junction bases: 10. Germline V lookup: CDR1 SGDLS, CDR2 YYNGEE. The CDR3 is 17 amino acids. As DNA, the CDR3 is TGTGCCAGCAGCGTCTCAGGGGGCCTCAGGGGGAACACTGAAGCTTTCTTT. Translating it yields CASSVSGGLRGNTEAFF. The variable domain in full, completed from reference TRBV9 and TRBJ1-1, reads DSGVTQTPKHLITATGQRVTLRCSPRSGDLSVYWYQQSLDQGLQFLIQYYNGEERAKGNILERFSAQQFPDLHSELNLSSLELGDSALYFCASSVSGGLRGNTEAFFGQGTRLTVV.

The V call is TRBV5-1, the J call TRBJ1-1; 10 positions agree with TRBD1. V shed 3 bases, J shed 4 bases, and the junction held 3 bases outside the gene matches. The CDR3 runs to 14 residues. CDR1 is SGHRS, CDR2 YFSETQ, per germline. The CDR3 loop reads CASSSGQGFTEAFF. CDR3 nucleotides: TGCGCCAGCAGCTCGGGACAGGGGTTCACTGAAGCTTTCTTT.

The chain uses TRBV4-2 and TRBJ2-2; 14 nucleotides align to TRBD2. V shed 4 bases, J shed 9 bases, and the junction held 4 bases outside the gene matches. Germline CDR1 LGHNA, CDR2 YNFKEQ. The CDR3 has 15 amino acids. The CDR3 nucleotides read TGTGCCAGCAGCCCAGGGACTAGCGGGAGTCGGGAGCTGTTTTTT. The encoded protein is CASSPGTSGSRELFF.

V usage is TRBV6-5 and J usage is TRBJ2-7, with 9 bases fitting TRBD1. The CDR3 has 15 amino acids. Germline V gene lookup returns CDR1 MNHEY and CDR2 SVGAGI. With 0 bases clipped from V and 1 base from J, the junction kept 1 base outside the gene matches. The CDR3 sequence: CASSYSGTGSYEQYF. The CDR3 bases are TGTGCCAGCAGTTACTCCGGGACAGGGTCCTACGAGCAGTACTTC.

J is TRBJ2-7 and V is TRBV13, with 10 bases identical to TRBD2. Trimming at V came to 5 bases and at J to 0 bases, leaving 4 bases not matched to a gene. Per the germline V gene, CDR1 is PRHDT and CDR2 is FYEKMQ (reference sequence). There are 15 residues in the CDR3. CDR3 sequence (DNA): TGTGCCAGCAGCACTAGCGGGGAGGGCTCCTACGAGCAGTACTTC. Translation: CASSTSGEGSYEQYF. Complete variable domain (other parts from reference TRBV13 and TRBJ2-7): AAGVIQSPRHLIKEKRETATLKCYPIPRHDTVYWYQQGPGQDPQFLISFYEKMQSDKGSIPDRFSAQQFSDYHSELNMSSLELGDSALYFCASSTSGEGSYEQYFGPGTRLTVT.

The rearrangement links TRBV11-2 to TRBJ2-7; the D is unclear. The germline gives CDR1 SGHAT, CDR2 FQNNGV. Trimming left V 2 bases short and J 4 bases short, with 18 bases between. The CDR3 loop spans 16 amino acids. The DNA for the CDR3 is TGTGCCAGCAGCTTAATGGTGAATAACCCACTATACGAGCAGTACTTC. Its protein is CASSLMVNNPLYEQYF.

This clone was picked up a small number of times. The genes are TRBV10-3 and TRBJ1-5; 7 bases align to TRBD1. V shed 10 bases and J 2 bases; nucleotides not matched to a gene: 8. This CDR3 is 14 amino acids long. The germline CDR1 and CDR2 sequences are ENHRY and SYGVKD. The CDR3 sequence is CATHDRVGNQPQHF. CDR3 nucleotide sequence: TGTGCCACACATGACAGGGTCGGCAATCAGCCCCAGCATTTT.